These 9 T cell receptor beta chains share one sample of origin, sequenced in a study of Ad26.COV2.S vaccination and SARS-CoV-2 variants. Treatment indicated: about 20 received Ad26.COV2.S at low or high dose, single or two shots; about 5 received placebo; per-sample allocation not given. Each sample was drawn 63 days after the first injection (of vaccine or placebo). TCRdb keeps only in-frame clones here, not all; method: immunoSEQ multiplex PCR. The sample lists about 260,000 clones, around 85% occurring once. The material sequenced was peripheral blood, taken in a trial of Ad26.COV2.S vaccine versus placebo. The source is a person aged 18-65 years who received the Ad26.COV2.S COVID-19 vaccine or a placebo.

This sequence joins TRBV6-5 and TRBJ2-7, with D perhaps TRBD1 (6 bases). Per germline, CDR1 MNHEY and CDR2 SVGAGI. This CDR3 contains 14 residues. Trimming shortened V by 7 bases and J by 7 bases, and 20 bases separated the two germline ends. CDR3 protein: CASKEMGAGGEQYF. The CDR3 DNA reads as TGTGCCAGCAAGGAAATGGGGGCGGGTGGAGAGCAGTACTTC.

The rearrangement links TRBV2 to TRBJ2-3; 10 bases are a match to TRBD2. V shed 4 bases and J 10 bases; nucleotides not matched to a gene: 11. This CDR3 contains 15 residues. Germline V lookup: CDR1 SNHLY, CDR2 FYNNEI. CDR3 sequence: CASSVGAGGPSSQYF. The CDR3 DNA reads TGTGCCAGCAGTGTCGGAGCGGGGGGGCCCTCTTCGCAGTATTTT.

The V call is TRBV5-1, the J call TRBJ1-2, with D perhaps TRBD1 (6 bases). This CDR3 spans 11 amino acids. The V gene's germline CDR1 is SGHRS and CDR2 YFSETQ. V lost 3 bases to trimming and J lost 10 bases, with 10 bases between them. CDR3 sequence: CASSSTGSYTF. Written as DNA, the CDR3 is TGCGCCAGCAGCTCCACAGGGTCCTACACCTTC.

This chain connects TRBV9 to TRBJ2-2; D may correspond to TRBD1 or TRBD2 (5 bases each). V dropped 3 bases and J dropped 5 bases, with 14 bases sitting between them. The CDR3 is made up of 15 amino acids. Germline CDR1 reads SGDLS; CDR2 reads YYNGEE. In DNA, the CDR3 is TGTGCCAGCAGCGATAACTGGGGGAATACCGGGGAGCTGTTTTTT. This translates into CASSDNWGNTGELFF. Filled out from reference TRBV9 and TRBJ2-2, the complete variable domain reads DSGVTQTPKHLITATGQRVTLRCSPRSGDLSVYWYQQSLDQGLQFLIQYYNGEERAKGNILERFSAQQFPDLHSELNLSSLELGDSALYFCASSDNWGNTGELFFGEGSRLTVL.

The chain is built from TRBV10-2 and TRBJ2-3; 11 nucleotides align to TRBD2. Germline V lookup: CDR1 WSHSY, CDR2 SAAADI. This CDR3 is built from 16 residues. Trimming removed 6 bases from V and 2 bases from J; junction bases left unmatched: 7. CDR3 nucleotide sequence: TGCGCCAGCAGCGATCTAGCGGGAGGAATCACAGATACGCAGTATTTT. The encoded protein is CASSDLAGGITDTQYF.

The gene calls are TRBV9 and TRBJ1-2, with a weak D call TRBD1 (5 bases). Trimming removed 3 bases from V and 4 bases from J, with 16 bases in between. CDR3 length equals 15 residues. Germline CDR1 and CDR2: SGDLS and YYNGEE. The DNA of the CDR3 is TGTGCCAGCAGCGCGGAGGGGCGGCTGGGCTATGGCTACACCTTC. The encoded protein is CASSAEGRLGYGYTF.

J is TRBJ2-3 and V is TRBV5-4, with D tentatively TRBD2 (6 bases). From germline, CDR1 is SGHNT and CDR2 YYREEE (reference sequence). The germline V and J ends were trimmed by 4 bases and 2 bases, with 17 bases remaining between them. The CDR3 has 16 amino acids. The CDR3 DNA reads as TGTGCCAGCAGCCGGGCCGGCGGGGAGGACACAGATACGCAGTATTTT. Amino acid sequence: CASSRAGGEDTDTQYF.

The chain uses TRBV4-3 and TRBJ2-2; 7 bases agree with TRBD1. Looked up from germline, CDR1 is LGHNA and CDR2 is YSLEER. V was clipped by 0 bases and J by 7 bases; unmatched bases: 11. The CDR3 consists of 17 residues. This CDR3 reads CASSQEKARQGFGELFF. The DNA of the CDR3 is TGCGCCAGCAGCCAAGAGAAAGCCCGACAGGGTTTCGGGGAGCTGTTTTTT.

V usage is TRBV19 and J usage is TRBJ1-6; D gene ambiguous. Trimming pared 4 bases from V and 8 bases from J, leaving 12 bases between. The CDR3 length is 14 residues. Germline CDR1 is LNHDA and CDR2 is SQIVND (reference sequence). CDR3 protein: CASSSSRRDSPLHF. CDR3 sequence (DNA): TGTGCCAGTAGTAGCAGTCGCCGAGATTCACCCCTCCACTTT.